The 25 T cell receptor beta chains listed next were all sequenced from one sample in a study of identical twins. TCRdb re-called the 5' RACE reads through MiXCR, storing one row per CDR3 protein. The sample consists of about 470,000 distinct CDR3 sequences, 20% to 25% of them appearing once. The data also belong to a second study, concerning T cells expressing NK-cell markers.

Sequencing was done on a sample of CD4+ T cells sorted from blood. Receptors were obtained from a woman aged 18 to 35 in good health.

The chain is built from TRBV12-3 or TRBV12-4 and TRBJ2-7, with D uncertain. V lost 3 bases and J 6 bases, leaving 12 bases between the germline ends. This CDR3 contains 13 residues. The CDR3: CASSFGSEAEQYF. In DNA form, the CDR3 reads TGTGCCAGCAGTTTTGGGTCTGAGGCCGAGCAGTACTTC.

This clonotype was seen many times. This rearrangement joins TRBV5-1 to TRBJ1-1; D gene unclear. Between the trimmed V and J ends, which lost 0 bases and 8 bases, there was a span of 8 bases. Germline lookup yields CDR1 SGHRS and CDR2 YFSETQ. This CDR3 is built from 12 residues. The CDR3: CASSLGQTEAFF. Written as DNA, the CDR3 is TGCGCCAGCAGCTTGGGGCAGACCGAAGCTTTCTTT. Full variable domain (rest looked up from reference TRBV5-1 and TRBJ1-1): KAGVTQTPRYLIKTRGQQVTLSCSPISGHRSVSWYQQTPGQGLQFLFEYFSETQRNKGNFPGRFSGRQFSNSRSEMNVSTLELGDSALYLCASSLGQTEAFFGQGTRLTVV.

The genes are TRBV20-1 and TRBJ1-2, with D possibly matching TRBD1 (5 bases). The CDR3 runs 16 residues. V shed 1 base and J shed 2 bases, with 17 bases lying between them. CDR1 is DFQATT, CDR2 SNEGSKA, per germline (reference sequence). CDR3 amino acids: CSARVGAPGRNYGYTF. CDR3 DNA sequence: TGCAGTGCTAGAGTCGGGGCCCCCGGACGGAACTATGGCTACACCTTC.

This chain uses TRBV3-1 with TRBJ2-2, with TRBD1 as a possible D gene (5 bases). Trimming pared 1 base from V and 4 bases from J, leaving 10 bases between. The CDR3 extends over 15 amino acids. Looked up from germline, CDR1 is LGHDT and CDR2 is YNNKEL (reference sequence). CDR3 loop: CASSQGGTFTGELFF. The CDR3 DNA is TGTGCCAGCAGCCAAGGGGGCACCTTCACCGGGGAGCTGTTTTTT.

The chain employs TRBV20-1 and TRBJ2-2; TRBD2 aligns across 7 bases. The trim removed 1 base at V and 5 bases at J, leaving 7 bases unmatched. Germline V lookup: CDR1 DFQATT, CDR2 SNEGSKA (reference sequence). There are 15 residues in the CDR3. The CDR3: CSARVAGARTGELFF. The DNA for the CDR3 is TGCAGTGCTAGAGTCGCGGGAGCGAGGACCGGGGAGCTGTTTTTT.

A few counts support this clonotype. This chain links TRBV7-9 with TRBJ1-1; unclear D gene. CDR1 and CDR2 (germline): SEHNR, FQNEAQ (reference sequence). V was pared by 4 bases and J by 0 bases, with 9 bases between. CDR3 length: 14 amino acids. DNA for the CDR3: TGTGCCAGCAGCTATCGGGAGATGAACACTGAAGCTTTCTTT. This gives the protein CASSYREMNTEAFF.

This clonotype has more than one count but fewer than ten. The J gene is TRBJ1-3, the V gene TRBV5-1, with D maybe TRBD1 (6 bases). The V end lost 4 bases, the J end lost 2 bases, and 13 bases lay between the germline ends. This CDR3 has 15 residues. Germline V CDR1 and CDR2: SGHRS, YFSETQ. This CDR3 reads CASSRAGDTGNTIYF. The CDR3 DNA reads TGCGCCAGCAGCCGCGCCGGGGACACTGGAAACACCATATATTTT.

A few counts support this clonotype. The chain joins TRBV7-2 to TRBJ2-7, with D possibly matching TRBD2 (6 bases). V was cut by 4 bases and J by 9 bases, with 19 bases left in between. The germline V gene encodes CDR1 SGHTA and CDR2 FQGNSA. CDR3 size: 14 residues. CDR3 nucleotides: TGTGCCAGCAGCTCGGGAGTAACTGGAGTTGGGCAGTACTTC. This translates into CASSSGVTGVGQYF.

This clonotype was observed at least ten times. The chain has TRBV10-3 and TRBJ2-2; 10 bases fit TRBD2. CDR1 is ENHRY, CDR2 SYGVKD, per germline. J lost 0 bases, V lost 5 bases, and 0 bases had no gene match. The length of the CDR3 is 15 residues. CDR3 nucleotides: TGTGCCATCAGTCTAGCGGGGGCGAACACCGGGGAGCTGTTTTTT. Amino acid sequence: CAISLAGANTGELFF.

The CDR3 DNA reads as TGTGCCAGCAGCAAAGTATTCCAGGGGCCTTGCTATACGCAGTATTTT. It translates to CASSKVFQGPCYTQYF. The V gene is TRBV21-1, the J gene TRBJ2-3; TRBD1, the D gene given by the table, was not confirmed from the DNA. TRBV21-1 is designated a pseudogene. CDR3 length: 16 residues.

This clonotype showed up just a few times. The V gene is TRBV5-1, the J gene TRBJ1-4; D unclear. Germline loops: CDR1 SGHRS, CDR2 YFSETQ. The CDR3 runs 14 residues. Deletions cut 4 bases from V and 5 bases from J, with 12 bases between. CDR3 nucleotides: TGCGCCAGCAGCCCGCGGACTGGGAATGAAAAACTGTTTTTT. Its protein is CASSPRTGNEKLFF.

The rearrangement joins TRBV29-1 to TRBJ2-3; TRBD2 is a possible D gene (6 bases). Trimming stripped 6 bases from V and 6 bases from J, with 25 bases between. Germline V gene sequence: CDR1 SQVTM, CDR2 ANQGSEA. The CDR3 sequence is 16 residues long. CDR3 DNA sequence: TGCAGCGTCGGAGAGCGTCGGGACTTTCGCCCGGATACGCAGTATTTT. This sequence encodes CSVGERRDFRPDTQYF.

In its sample, this clonotype was seen a few times. V usage is TRBV11-3 and J usage is TRBJ2-5; TRBD2 is a possible D gene (5 bases). V lost 3 bases, J lost 2 bases, and 16 bases lay in between. CDR1 SGHNT and CDR2 YENEEA come from the germline V gene. The CDR3 spans 16 residues. The DNA of the CDR3 is TGTGCCAGCAGCTTGAGCGGACGGTGGGTTCAAGAGACCCAGTACTTC. This codes for CASSLSGRWVQETQYF.

There are many counts of this clonotype. This chain joins TRBV12-3 or TRBV12-4 and TRBJ1-1, with D possibly being TRBD1 (6 bases). This CDR3 has 13 amino acids. V lost 7 bases, J lost 1 base, and 10 bases lay in between. As DNA, the CDR3 is TGTGCCAGCACCCGACAGGCGAACACTGAAGCTTTCTTT. Translating it yields CASTRQANTEAFF.

The chain links TRBV5-1 to TRBJ2-5, with no clear D. The V gene lost 5 bases and the J gene lost 4 bases, with 6 bases spanning the gap. Germline V gene data show CDR1 as SGHRS and CDR2 as YFSETQ. The CDR3 consists of 11 residues. For the CDR3, the DNA is TGCGCCAGCAGGACGGGAGAGACCCAGTACTTC. This translates into CASRTGETQYF.

The chain combines TRBV5-1 with TRBJ2-3; 9 bases are shared with TRBD2. This CDR3 contains 16 residues. Unmatched junction bases numbered 5, after V lost 1 base and J lost 2 bases. Germline V gene lookup returns CDR1 SGHRS and CDR2 YFSETQ. CDR3 in amino acids: CASSLSSGTTTDTQYF. Written as DNA, the CDR3 is TGCGCCAGCAGCTTGTCTAGCGGGACTACCACAGATACGCAGTATTTT.

This chain uses TRBV11-2 with TRBJ2-7; D is ambiguous. This CDR3 has 13 residues. V lost 1 base to trimming and J lost 2 bases, with 6 bases between them. Germline V gene data show CDR1 as SGHAT and CDR2 as FQNNGV. In DNA, the CDR3 is TGTGCCAGCAGCTTAGGGCTGCCCTACGAGCAGTACTTC. This encodes CASSLGLPYEQYF.

This clonotype turned up a few times. The chain is built from TRBV7-2 and TRBJ2-2; D remains ambiguous. The germline gives CDR1 SGHTA, CDR2 FQGNSA. V lost 1 base to trimming and J lost 7 bases, with 10 bases between them. The CDR3 extends over 14 amino acids. The CDR3 loop reads CASSLGSWGGELFF. The CDR3 DNA reads TGTGCCAGCAGCTTAGGTTCCTGGGGCGGGGAGCTGTTTTTT.

There are many counts of this clonotype. V and J are TRBV29-1 and TRBJ2-1, with a weak D call TRBD1 (5 bases). CDR3 size: 13 residues. V lost 4 bases to trimming and J lost 0 bases, with 7 bases between them. Germline V gene data show CDR1 as SQVTM and CDR2 as ANQGSEA. The CDR3 reads CSVGQSSYNEQFF. The CDR3 region has the DNA TGCAGCGTTGGACAGTCCTCCTACAATGAGCAGTTCTTC.

The chain joins TRBV7-2 to TRBJ2-3; D is possibly TRBD2 (5 bases). Germline V lookup: CDR1 SGHTA, CDR2 FQGNSA. The CDR3 extends over 13 amino acids. Trimming removed 2 bases at V and 6 bases at J, with 9 bases between. The CDR3 is CASSLIGVDTQYF. In DNA, the CDR3 is TGTGCCAGCAGCTTAATCGGGGTGGATACGCAGTATTTT.

V and J are TRBV28 and TRBJ1-3; D unclear. Germline assignment: CDR1 MDHEN and CDR2 SYDVKM. V lost 5 bases and J lost 2, with 13 bases in between. The CDR3 has 15 amino acids. The CDR3 loop reads CASSSPPGTGNTIYF. In nucleotides, the CDR3 is TGTGCCAGCAGTAGCCCCCCAGGAACTGGAAACACCATATATTTT.

In its sample, this clonotype was seen a few times. The chain recombines TRBV20-1 with TRBJ2-7, with a possible D match to TRBD2 (5 bases). Deletions cut 3 bases from V and 4 bases from J, with 16 bases between. Germline V gene sequence: CDR1 DFQATT, CDR2 SNEGSKA (reference sequence). This CDR3 region has 14 residues. The CDR3 protein is CSASQVASSYEQYF. The CDR3 nucleotides read TGCAGTGCTAGTCAGGTGGCTAGCTCTTACGAGCAGTACTTC.

This clonotype has more than one count but fewer than ten. The V gene is TRBV5-1, the J gene TRBJ2-6, with D possibly matching TRBD1 (6 bases). V was clipped by 1 base and J by 2 bases, with 19 bases between them. Germline-derived CDR1 and CDR2 are SGHRS and YFSETQ. The CDR3 sequence is 19 residues long. The CDR3 DNA reads as TGCGCCAGCAGCTTGTCACCAACAATTAGGGGGACTGGGGCCAACGTCCTGACTTTC. It yields the protein CASSLSPTIRGTGANVLTF.

There are a few counts of this clonotype. The chain employs TRBV29-1 and TRBJ2-1; 8 bases map to TRBD2. Germline V gene lookup returns CDR1 SQVTM and CDR2 ANQGSEA. The CDR3 covers 15 residues. V was pared by 7 bases and J by 4 bases, with 12 bases of the junction left unmatched. The DNA of the CDR3 is TGCAGCGCCGGCCCGGGGGGGATAATATACAATGAGCAGTTCTTC. Amino acid sequence: CSAGPGGIIYNEQFF.

The table lists this clonotype with a few counts. The chain is built from TRBV12-3 or TRBV12-4 and TRBJ1-2; D gene unclear. Trimming removed 4 bases at V and 8 bases at J, with 11 bases between. This CDR3 has 12 amino acids. As DNA, the CDR3 is TGTGCCAGCAGTTCTATGGGGAGCGGCTACACCTTC. This sequence encodes CASSSMGSGYTF.